What follows are 14 T cell receptor beta chains derived from one specimen sequenced in a study of T cells in Graves' hyperthyroidism and ophthalmopathy. Researchers took RNA transcripts and amplified the TCR beta CDR3 regions from them. Researchers ran a first-round RT-PCR on the TCR CDR3 using the HTBI primer set. MiXCR was run by TCRdb on the multiplex PCR reads, yielding one entry per CDR3 protein. This sample has some 620,000 distinct CDR3 sequences, with about a sixth found just once. The sequenced material came from blood. All receptors derive from a woman in her 30s with Graves' hyperthyroidism.

About this clonotype itself: A read error may be the cause here, since a much bigger clone is one base away. The gene calls are TRBV11-2 and TRBJ2-7; 8 nucleotides agree with TRBD1. The germline gives CDR1 SGHAT, CDR2 FQNNGV. The junction had 8 bases not matched to a gene; V was cut back by 6 bases and J by 4 bases. CDR3 size: 14 residues. The CDR3 nucleotides are TGTGCCAGCAGTCCGACAGGGGAGGAATACGAGCAGTACTTC. Translation gives CASSPTGEEYEQYF.

The rearrangement joins TRBV7-2 to TRBJ1-4; a possible D gene is TRBD1 (6 bases). The CDR3 consists of 17 residues. CDR1 is SGHTA and CDR2 is FQGNSA in the germline V gene. The V gene lost 5 bases and the J gene lost 7 bases, with 23 bases spanning the gap. This CDR3 is CASSHSGGLKYGEKLFF. In DNA form, the CDR3 reads TGTGCCAGCAGCCACTCCGGGGGCCTAAAATACGGTGAAAAACTGTTTTTT.

Only one count was recorded for this clonotype. The CDR3 region has the DNA TGTGCCAGCAGGCCAGTTGTCAGGGGCGGGTACGAGCAGTACTTC. This sequence encodes CASRPVVRGGYEQYF. This chain connects TRBV3-1 to TRBJ2-7; D possibly corresponds to TRBD1 (6 bases). Germline CDR1 is LGHDT and CDR2 is YNNKEL (reference sequence). Trimming took off 6 bases at V and 4 bases at J, with 19 bases between the two ends. CDR3 size: 15 residues.

The rearrangement links TRBV30 to TRBJ2-5, with no clear D. The CDR3 is 15 residues long. From germline, CDR1 is GTSNPN and CDR2 SVGIG (reference sequence). Trimming removed 1 base at V and 14 bases at J, with 26 bases between. The CDR3 sequence: CAWSGIFPMAGRPYF. In DNA form, the CDR3 reads TGTGCCTGGAGTGGAATCTTCCCTATGGCAGGTAGACCATACTTC.

This clonotype was seen ten or more times. V and J are TRBV29-1 and TRBJ1-1; the D gene is possibly TRBD1 (5 bases). Trimming removed 0 bases from V and 5 bases from J, with 13 bases in between. The CDR3 length is 14 residues. Germline loops: CDR1 SQVTM, CDR2 ANQGSEA. The CDR3 loop reads CSVEEVTGGTEAFF. CDR3 bases: TGCAGCGTTGAAGAAGTCACAGGAGGGACTGAAGCTTTCTTT.

The table lists this clonotype with many counts. The V call is TRBV2, the J call TRBJ2-5, with D maybe TRBD2 (6 bases). Germline V CDR1 and CDR2: SNHLY, FYNNEI. The germline V and J ends were trimmed by 10 bases and 2 bases, with 17 bases remaining between them. The CDR3 is 14 amino acids. CDR3 bases: TGTGCCACGGTCGTGGGGGGAGGACAAGAGACCCAGTACTTC. Translation gives CATVVGGGQETQYF.

This chain connects TRBV11-2 to TRBJ2-3, with 12 bases lining up with TRBD1. CDR3 length equals 15 residues. In germline, CDR1 is SGHAT, CDR2 FQNNGV. With V trimmed by 4 bases and J by 5 bases, 4 bases remained unmatched. For the CDR3, the DNA is TGTGCCAGCAGCTGGGGACAGGGGGCAGGAGATACGCAGTATTTT. As protein: CASSWGQGAGDTQYF.

This clonotype was seen a handful of times. The V and J genes are TRBV7-9 and TRBJ1-4; TRBD1 aligns across 8 bases. The trim removed 5 bases at V and 8 bases at J, leaving 4 bases unmatched. CDR3 length: 13 amino acids. Germline V gene lookup returns CDR1 SEHNR and CDR2 FQNEAQ (reference sequence). CDR3 sequence: CASSRQGPEKLFF. The CDR3 DNA reads as TGTGCCAGCAGCAGACAGGGGCCCGAAAAACTGTTTTTT.

This clonotype has at least ten counts. The chain combines TRBV7-9 with TRBJ2-5, with D possibly being TRBD2 (6 bases). Trimming removed 5 bases at V and 0 bases at J, with 13 bases between. The V gene's germline CDR1 is SEHNR and CDR2 FQNEAQ (reference sequence). This CDR3 has 15 amino acids. The CDR3 spells CASSPGLMYQETQYF. The DNA for the CDR3 is TGTGCCAGCAGCCCGGGACTGATGTACCAAGAGACCCAGTACTTC.

With respect to this clonotype: A much larger clone sits a single nucleotide away, making a read error possible. The chain employs TRBV7-3 and TRBJ2-3, with 7 bases that match TRBD1. Germline values: CDR1 SGHTA, CDR2 FQGTGA. The junction had 7 bases not matched to a gene; V was cut back by 5 bases and J by 2 bases. The CDR3 covers 15 residues. Here the CDR3 DNA reads TGTGCCAGCAGCCCGACAGGGTTGCACACAGATACGCAGTATTTT. It specifies CASSPTGLHTDTQYF.

This clonotype was observed a handful of times. The chain recombines TRBV3-1 with TRBJ1-4; D gene unclear. The CDR3 extends over 17 amino acids. V lost 2 bases and J lost 0, with 13 bases in between. In germline, CDR1 is LGHDT, CDR2 YNNKEL (reference sequence). CDR3 in DNA: TGTGCCAGCAGCCAATATGCCGGGAGGGCAACTAATGAAAAACTGTTTTTT. Amino acids: CASSQYAGRATNEKLFF.

This chain joins TRBV6-5 and TRBJ1-2; no definite D call. The CDR3 is made up of 16 amino acids. V lost 0 bases, J lost 2 bases, and 13 bases lay in between. Germline V gene lookup returns CDR1 MNHEY and CDR2 SVGAGI. The CDR3 loop reads CASSYSRGAGNYGYTF. CDR3 nucleotides: TGTGCCAGCAGTTACTCACGGGGAGCAGGAAACTATGGCTACACCTTC.

In its sample, this clonotype was seen many times. The genes are TRBV28 and TRBJ2-1; 9 nucleotides line up with TRBD2. Trimming took 3 bases from V and 2 from J; bases not matched to a gene: 14. The CDR3 runs 19 residues. Germline V lookup: CDR1 MDHEN, CDR2 SYDVKM. In DNA, the CDR3 is TGTGCCAGCAGTTTCCCTCTTATTAGCGGGAGAGCAACCTACAATGAGCAGTTCTTC. It is translated as CASSFPLISGRATYNEQFF.

This clonotype was counted many times. The CDR3 region is CASSLGPHYEQYF. CDR3 bases: TGTGCCAGCAGTTTGGGACCGCACTACGAGCAGTACTTC. The chain joins TRBV28 to TRBJ2-7; D possibly uses TRBD1 or TRBD2 (5 bases each). The CDR3 spans 13 residues. Trimming removed 3 bases from V and 3 bases from J, with 9 bases in between. Germline CDR1 and CDR2: MDHEN and SYDVKM.